The present T cell receptor (beta chain) was sequenced within a study of blood T cells in healthy people across ages. Sample-barcoded 5' priming and a J-beta primer mix drove a second PCR of about 6 to 11 cycles. In TCRdb, the 5' RACE reads were re-called with MiXCR into one record per CDR3 protein. The sample yields some 1,500,000 distinct CDR3 sequences, approximately 39% seen once. Study-level points and caveats: The lack of PBMC sorting stopped any conclusive naive versus antigen-experienced comparison.

Looked up from germline, CDR1 is SGHTA and CDR2 is FQGNSA. This CDR3 is 17 amino acids long. V lost 2 bases and J lost 3, with 17 bases in between. Note on this clonotype: Antigen unknown.

Every participating donor contributed 7.5 to 10 milliliters of peripheral blood through a draw. The TCR sequence derives from a woman aged 18-29 years in good health. The sequencing sample was made of blood. The genes are TRBV7-2 and TRBJ1-5; D perhaps matches TRBD1 (5 bases). CDR3 amino acids: CASSLRAVGGDNQPQHF. DNA for the CDR3: TGTGCCAGCAGCTTACGGGCGGTTGGGGGGGACAATCAGCCCCAGCATTTT.